This T cell receptor beta chain stems from a study of PD-L1 blockade in urothelial cancer. About the research overall: Atezolizumab therapy began for patients in about 2014, dosed at 1,200 mg intravenously every 3 weeks. Patients had received 0 to 3 prior chemotherapy regimens.

Only in-frame clones appear in the TCRdb table, and some are missing; sequencing was by immunoSEQ multiplex PCR. The data show roughly 130,000 clones, approximately 88% seen once. Whole-study findings and limits: Better progression-free and overall survival followed lower pretreatment blood clonality.

This clone appeared once. Its antigen is unidentified. The time point: pretreatment peripheral blood. Patients each gave 1 to 8 samples, pretreatment and on-treatment. Deletions cut 7 bases from V and 1 base from J, with 14 bases between. Germline V gene lookup returns CDR1 MNHEY and CDR2 SVGAGI. The CDR3 runs 14 residues. The clonotype originates from a man between 45 and 60 years old with urothelial cancer. Sequenced material: PBMCs, taken around atezolizumab (anti-PD-L1) treatment. The chain joins TRBV6-5 to TRBJ2-7, with D maybe TRBD1 (8 bases). The CDR3 region has the DNA TGTGCCAGCAAGCGGGACAGGAGGTCCTACGAGCAGTACTTC. This encodes CASKRDRRSYEQYF.